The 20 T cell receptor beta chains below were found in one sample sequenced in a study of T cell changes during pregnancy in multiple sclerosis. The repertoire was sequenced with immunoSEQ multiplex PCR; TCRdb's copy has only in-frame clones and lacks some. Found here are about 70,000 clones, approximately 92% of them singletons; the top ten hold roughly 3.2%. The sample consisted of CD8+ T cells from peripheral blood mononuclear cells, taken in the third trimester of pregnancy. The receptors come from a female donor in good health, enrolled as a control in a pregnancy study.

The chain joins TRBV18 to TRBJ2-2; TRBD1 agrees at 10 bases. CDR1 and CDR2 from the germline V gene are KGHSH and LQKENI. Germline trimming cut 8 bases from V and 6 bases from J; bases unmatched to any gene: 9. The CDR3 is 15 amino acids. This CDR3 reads CASPPTGGASGELFF. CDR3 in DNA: TGTGCCAGCCCCCCGACAGGGGGCGCCTCCGGGGAGCTGTTTTTT.

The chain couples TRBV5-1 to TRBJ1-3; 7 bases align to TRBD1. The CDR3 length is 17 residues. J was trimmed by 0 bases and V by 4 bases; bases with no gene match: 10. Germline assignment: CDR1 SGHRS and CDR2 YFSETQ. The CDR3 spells CASSLGPQGDSGNTIYF. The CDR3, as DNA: TGCGCCAGCAGCCTAGGTCCTCAGGGGGACTCTGGAAACACCATATATTTT.

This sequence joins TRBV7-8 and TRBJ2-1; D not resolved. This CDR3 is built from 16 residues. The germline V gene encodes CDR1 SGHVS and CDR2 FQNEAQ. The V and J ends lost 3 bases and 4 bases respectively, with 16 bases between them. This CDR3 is CASSFRPDMKYNEQFF. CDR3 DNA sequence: TGTGCCAGCAGCTTCCGTCCTGACATGAAATACAATGAGCAGTTCTTC. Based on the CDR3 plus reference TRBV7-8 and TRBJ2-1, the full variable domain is GAGVSQSPRYKVAKRGQDVALRCDPISGHVSLFWYQQALGQGPEFLTYFQNEAQLDKSGLPSDRFFAERPEGSVSTLKIQRTQQEDSAVYLCASSFRPDMKYNEQFFGPGTRLTVL.

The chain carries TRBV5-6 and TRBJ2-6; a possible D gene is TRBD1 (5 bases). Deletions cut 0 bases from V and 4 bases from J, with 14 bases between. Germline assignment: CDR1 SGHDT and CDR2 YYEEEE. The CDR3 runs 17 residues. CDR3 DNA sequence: TGTGCCAGCAGCTTGGCAAATGCAGGGTCCGGGGCCAACGTCCTGACTTTC. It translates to CASSLANAGSGANVLTF.

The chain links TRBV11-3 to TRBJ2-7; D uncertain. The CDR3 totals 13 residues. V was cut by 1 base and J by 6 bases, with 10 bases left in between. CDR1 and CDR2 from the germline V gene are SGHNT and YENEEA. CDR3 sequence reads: CASSLGAVREQYF. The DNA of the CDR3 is TGTGCCAGCAGCTTAGGGGCCGTGCGCGAGCAGTACTTC.

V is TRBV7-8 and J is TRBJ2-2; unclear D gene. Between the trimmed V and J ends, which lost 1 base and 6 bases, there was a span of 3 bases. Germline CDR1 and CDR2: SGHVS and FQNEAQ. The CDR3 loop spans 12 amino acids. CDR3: CASSLGAGELFF. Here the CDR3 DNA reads TGTGCCAGCAGCTTAGGCGCCGGGGAGCTGTTTTTT.

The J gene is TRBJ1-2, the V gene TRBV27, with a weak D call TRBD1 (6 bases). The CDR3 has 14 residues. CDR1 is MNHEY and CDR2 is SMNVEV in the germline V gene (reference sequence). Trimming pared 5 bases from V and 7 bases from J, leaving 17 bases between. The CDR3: CASSLIGDTGGYTF. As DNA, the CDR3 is TGTGCCAGCAGTCTTATTGGGGACACCGGTGGCTACACCTTC.

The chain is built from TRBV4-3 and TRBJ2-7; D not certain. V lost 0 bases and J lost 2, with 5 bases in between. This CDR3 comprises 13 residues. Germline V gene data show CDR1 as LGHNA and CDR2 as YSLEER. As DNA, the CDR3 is TGCGCCAGCAGCCAAGATCTAACCTACGAGCAGTACTTC. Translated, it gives CASSQDLTYEQYF.

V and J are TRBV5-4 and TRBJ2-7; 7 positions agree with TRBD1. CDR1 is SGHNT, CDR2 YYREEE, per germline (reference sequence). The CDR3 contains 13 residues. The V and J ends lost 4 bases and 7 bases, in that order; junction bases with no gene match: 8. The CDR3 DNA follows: TGTGCCAGCAGCACCTGGGACAGCCAAGAGCAGTACTTC. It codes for CASSTWDSQEQYF.

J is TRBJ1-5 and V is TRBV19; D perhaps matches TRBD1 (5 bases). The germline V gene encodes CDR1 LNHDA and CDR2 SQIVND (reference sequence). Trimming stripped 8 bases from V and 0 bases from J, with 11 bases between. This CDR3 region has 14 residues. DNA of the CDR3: TGTGCCAGTTTGGTCAGGGATAGCAATCAGCCCCAGCATTTT. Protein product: CASLVRDSNQPQHF.

CDR3 region: CASSLERGGLSYEQYF. CDR3 nucleotide sequence: TGCGCCAGCAGCTTGGAGCGGGGGGGGCTCTCCTACGAGCAGTACTTC. This chain links TRBV5-1 with TRBJ2-7; the match to TRBD2 covers 10 bases. The V and J ends lost 0 bases and 0 bases, in that order; junction bases with no gene match: 3. This CDR3 comprises 16 residues. Germline V gives CDR1 SGHRS, CDR2 YFSETQ.

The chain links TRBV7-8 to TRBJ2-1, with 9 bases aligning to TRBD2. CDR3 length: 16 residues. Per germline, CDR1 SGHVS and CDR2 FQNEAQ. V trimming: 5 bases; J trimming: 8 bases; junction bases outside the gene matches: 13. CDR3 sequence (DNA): TGTGCCAGCAGCCCCACGGCGGGGGGGCTGGAGTATGAGCAGTTCTTC. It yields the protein CASSPTAGGLEYEQFF. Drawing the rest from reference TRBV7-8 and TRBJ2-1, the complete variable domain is GAGVSQSPRYKVAKRGQDVALRCDPISGHVSLFWYQQALGQGPEFLTYFQNEAQLDKSGLPSDRFFAERPEGSVSTLKIQRTQQEDSAVYLCASSPTAGGLEYEQFFGPGTRLTVL.

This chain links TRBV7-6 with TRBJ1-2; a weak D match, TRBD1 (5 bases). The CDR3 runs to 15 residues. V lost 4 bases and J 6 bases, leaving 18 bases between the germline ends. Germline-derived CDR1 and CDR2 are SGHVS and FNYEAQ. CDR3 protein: CASSSLAGREDGYTF. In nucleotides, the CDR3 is TGTGCCAGCAGCTCATTAGCGGGGCGCGAGGATGGCTACACCTTC.

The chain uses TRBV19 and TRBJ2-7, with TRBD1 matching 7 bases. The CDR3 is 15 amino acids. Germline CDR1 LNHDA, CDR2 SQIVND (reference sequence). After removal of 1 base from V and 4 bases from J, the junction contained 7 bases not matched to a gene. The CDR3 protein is CASSIADRQVYEQYF. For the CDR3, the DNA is TGTGCCAGTAGTATAGCGGACAGGCAAGTATACGAGCAGTACTTC.

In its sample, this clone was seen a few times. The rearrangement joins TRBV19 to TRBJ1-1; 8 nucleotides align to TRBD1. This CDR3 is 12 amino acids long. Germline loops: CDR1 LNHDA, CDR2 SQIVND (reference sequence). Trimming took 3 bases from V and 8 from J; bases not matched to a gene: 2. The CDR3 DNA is TGTGCCAGTAGTATGGACAGGGTAGAAGCTTTCTTT. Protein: CASSMDRVEAFF.

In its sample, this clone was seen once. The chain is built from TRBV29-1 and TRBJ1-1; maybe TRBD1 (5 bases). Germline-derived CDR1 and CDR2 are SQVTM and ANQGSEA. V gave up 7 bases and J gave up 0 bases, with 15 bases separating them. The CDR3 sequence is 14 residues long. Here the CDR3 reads CSAGGLTMNTEAFF. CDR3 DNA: TGCAGCGCCGGGGGACTCACCATGAACACTGAAGCTTTCTTT.

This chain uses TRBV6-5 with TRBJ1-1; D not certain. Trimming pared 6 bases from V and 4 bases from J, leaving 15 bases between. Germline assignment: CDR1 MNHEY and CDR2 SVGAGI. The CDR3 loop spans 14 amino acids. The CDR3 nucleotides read TGTGCCAGCAGGCCGTTAGGCTCGGGCACTGAAGCTTTCTTT. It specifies CASRPLGSGTEAFF.

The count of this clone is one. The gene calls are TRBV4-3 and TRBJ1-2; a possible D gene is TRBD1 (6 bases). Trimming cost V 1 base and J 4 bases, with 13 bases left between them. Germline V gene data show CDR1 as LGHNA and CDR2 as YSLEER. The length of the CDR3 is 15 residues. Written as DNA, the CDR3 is TGCGCCAGCAGCCAAGGTTTTACAGGGAGCTATGGCTACACCTTC. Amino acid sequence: CASSQGFTGSYGYTF.

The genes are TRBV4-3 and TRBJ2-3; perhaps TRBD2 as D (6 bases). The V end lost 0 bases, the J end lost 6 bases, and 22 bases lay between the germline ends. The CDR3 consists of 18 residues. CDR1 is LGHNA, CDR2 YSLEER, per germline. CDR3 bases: TGCGCCAGCAGCCAAGAACGGATAGGTCGCGGGGATATGGATACGCAGTATTTT. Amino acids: CASSQERIGRGDMDTQYF.

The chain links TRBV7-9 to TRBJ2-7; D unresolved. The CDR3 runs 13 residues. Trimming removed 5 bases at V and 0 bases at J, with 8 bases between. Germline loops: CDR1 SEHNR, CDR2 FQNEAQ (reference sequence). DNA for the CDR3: TGTGCCAGCAGCCCAGTAAGCTCCTACGAGCAGTACTTC. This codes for CASSPVSSYEQYF.